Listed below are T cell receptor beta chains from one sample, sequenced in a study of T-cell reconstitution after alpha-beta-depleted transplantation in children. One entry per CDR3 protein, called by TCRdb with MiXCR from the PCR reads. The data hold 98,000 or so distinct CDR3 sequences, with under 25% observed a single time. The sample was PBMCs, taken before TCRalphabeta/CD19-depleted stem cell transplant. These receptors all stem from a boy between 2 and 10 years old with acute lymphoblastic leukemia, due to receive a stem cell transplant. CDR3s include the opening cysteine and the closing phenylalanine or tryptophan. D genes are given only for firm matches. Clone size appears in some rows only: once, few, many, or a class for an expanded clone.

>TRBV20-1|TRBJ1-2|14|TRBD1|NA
TGCAGTGCCAGGGGGCCAGGGGGGATACCTGGCTATACCTTC
CSARGPGGIPGYTF
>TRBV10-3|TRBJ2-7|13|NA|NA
TGTGCCATCAGTGAGTCGAACGGGTACGAGCAGTACTTC
CAISESNGYEQYF
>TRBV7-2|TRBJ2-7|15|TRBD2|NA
TGTGCCAGCAGCGAAACTAGCGGGCTACCCAACGAGCAGTGCTTC
CASSETSGLPNEQCF
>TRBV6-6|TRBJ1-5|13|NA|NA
TGTGCCAGCAGTTACCCCCATTCTCAGCCCCAGCATTTT
CASSYPHSQPQHF
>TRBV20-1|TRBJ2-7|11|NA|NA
TGCAGTGCCTCAAGGGCCTACGAGCAGTACTTC
CSASRAYEQYF
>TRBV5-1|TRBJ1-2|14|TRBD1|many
TGCGCCAGCAGCTTGGGACAGGGTTCGAGTGGCTACACCTTC
CASSLGQGSSGYTF
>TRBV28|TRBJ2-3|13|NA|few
TGTGCCAGCAGTTTAAGGGGGACAGATACGCAGTATTTT
CASSLRGTDTQYF
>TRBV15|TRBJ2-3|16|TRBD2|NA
TGTGCCACCAGCAGAGATCGGGCTAGCGGGGCAGATACGCAGTATTTT
CATSRDRASGADTQYF
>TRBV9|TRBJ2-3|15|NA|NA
TGTGCCAGCAGCGCGGGACATGGAAACACAGATACGCAGTATTTT
CASSAGHGNTDTQYF
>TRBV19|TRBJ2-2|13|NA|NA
TGTGCCAGTAGTATGGGTGTAGGTGGAGAGCTGTTTTTT
CASSMGVGGELFF
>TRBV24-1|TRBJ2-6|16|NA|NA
TGTGCCACCAGTGACTCCACAGGGACCGGGGCCAACGTCCTGACTTTC
CATSDSTGTGANVLTF
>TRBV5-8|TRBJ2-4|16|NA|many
TGTGCCAGCAGCTCACCGACAGCCGCTGTTACAAACATTCAGTACTTC
CASSSPTAAVTNIQYF
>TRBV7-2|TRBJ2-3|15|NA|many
TGTGCCAGCAGCTTAGCACAGACTAGCACAGATACGCAGTATTTT
CASSLAQTSTDTQYF
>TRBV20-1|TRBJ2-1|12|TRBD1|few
TGCAGTGCACCGGACAGGTACAATGAGCAGTTCTTC
CSAPDRYNEQFF
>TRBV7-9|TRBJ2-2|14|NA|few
TGTGCCAGCAGCCAGACAGCGAACACCGGGGAGCTGTTTTTT
CASSQTANTGELFF
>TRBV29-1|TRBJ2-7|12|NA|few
TGCAGCGTTGTGGAAAAGGGGTACGAGCAGTACTTC
CSVVEKGYEQYF
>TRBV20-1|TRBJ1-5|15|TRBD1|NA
TGCAGTGCTAGAAGAGGGACAGGCCTAAATCAGCCCCAGCATTTT
CSARRGTGLNQPQHF
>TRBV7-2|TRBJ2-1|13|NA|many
TGTGCCAGCAGCTTTGAATTCAGCAATGAGCAGTTCTTC
CASSFEFSNEQFF
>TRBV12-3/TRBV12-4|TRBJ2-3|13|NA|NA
TGTGCCAGCAGTTTCGCTCTTAAGTTGGGGCAGTATTTT
CASSFALKLGQYF
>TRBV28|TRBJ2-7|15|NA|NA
TGTGCCAGCAGTTTTACGGGCGGAGGGGCCTACGAGCAGTACTTC
CASSFTGGGAYEQYF
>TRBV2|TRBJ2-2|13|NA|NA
TGTGCCAGGAGCGGAGGGGCCGCAGGGGAGCTGTTTTTT
CARSGGAAGELFF
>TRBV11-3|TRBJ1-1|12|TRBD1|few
TGTGCCAGCAGCCTAAGGACAGGGGAAGCTTTCTTT
CASSLRTGEAFF
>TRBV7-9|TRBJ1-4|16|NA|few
TGTGCCAGCAGCTTAACCCGGACATCCTCTAATGAAAAACTGTTTTTT
CASSLTRTSSNEKLFF
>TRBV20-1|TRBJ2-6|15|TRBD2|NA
TGCAGTGCTAGTAGGGAGGGCTCTGGGGCCAACGTCCTGACTTTC
CSASREGSGANVLTF
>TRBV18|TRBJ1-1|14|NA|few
TGTGCCAGCTCACAGGGTTGGGGGGACACTGAAGCTTTCTTT
CASSQGWGDTEAFF
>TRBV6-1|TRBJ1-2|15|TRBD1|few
TGTGCCAGCAGTGGTCAGGGGGCAATGAACTATGGCTACACCTTC
CASSGQGAMNYGYTF
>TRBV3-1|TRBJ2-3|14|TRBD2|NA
TGTGCCAGCAGCCAAGTCCTAGCGGCAGATACGCAGTATTTT
CASSQVLAADTQYF
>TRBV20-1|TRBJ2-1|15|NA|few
TGCAGTGCTCCCTTATTCGCGGGATCCTTTAATGAGCAGTTCTTC
CSAPLFAGSFNEQFF
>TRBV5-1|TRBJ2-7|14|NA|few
TGCGCCAGCAGCTTGGCCGCGGGGTCAGACGAGCAGTACTTC
CASSLAAGSDEQYF
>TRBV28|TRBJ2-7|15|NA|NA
TGTGCCAGCAGTGCCCGAGCACCGAGCTCCTACGAGCAGTACTTC
CASSARAPSSYEQYF
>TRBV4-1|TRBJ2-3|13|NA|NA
TGCGCCAGCAGCCAAGACACCCCGGGGACGCAGTATTTT
CASSQDTPGTQYF
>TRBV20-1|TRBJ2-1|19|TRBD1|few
TGCAGTGCCGCAGGGGGGACAGGGGGCGCGGGGGGGAGACCAAATGAGCAGTTCTTC
CSAAGGTGGAGGRPNEQFF
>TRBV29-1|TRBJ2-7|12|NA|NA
TGCAGCGTCAGATATAGCTCCTACGAGCAGTACTTC
CSVRYSSYEQYF
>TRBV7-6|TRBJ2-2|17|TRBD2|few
TGTGCCAGCAGCTTGGGGAGGACTAGCGGGAGCTCCGGGGAGCTGTTTTTT
CASSLGRTSGSSGELFF